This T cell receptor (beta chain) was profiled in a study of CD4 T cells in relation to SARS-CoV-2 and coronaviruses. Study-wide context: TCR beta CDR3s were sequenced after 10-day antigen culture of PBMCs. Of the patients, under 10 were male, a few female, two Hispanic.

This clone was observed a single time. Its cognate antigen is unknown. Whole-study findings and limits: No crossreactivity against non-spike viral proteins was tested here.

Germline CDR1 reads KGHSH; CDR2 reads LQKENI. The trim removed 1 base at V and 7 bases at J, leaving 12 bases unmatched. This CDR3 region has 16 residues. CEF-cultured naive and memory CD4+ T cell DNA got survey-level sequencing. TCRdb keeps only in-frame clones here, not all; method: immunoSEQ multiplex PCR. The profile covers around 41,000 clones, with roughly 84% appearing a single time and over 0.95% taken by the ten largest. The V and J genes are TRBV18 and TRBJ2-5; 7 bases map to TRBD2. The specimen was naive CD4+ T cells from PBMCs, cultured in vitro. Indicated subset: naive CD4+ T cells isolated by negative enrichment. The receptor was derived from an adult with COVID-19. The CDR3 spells CASSPLPGLTDGTQYF. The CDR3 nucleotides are TGTGCCAGCTCACCACTGCCGGGACTAACGGACGGGACCCAGTACTTC. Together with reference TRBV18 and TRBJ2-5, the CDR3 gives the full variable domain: NAGVMQNPRHLVRRRGQEARLRCSPMKGHSHVYWYRQLPEEGLKFMVYLQKENIIDESGMPKERFSAEFPKEGPSILRIQQVVRGDSAAYFCASSPLPGLTDGTQYFGPGTRLLVL.